The present T cell receptor (beta chain) was sequenced within a study of identical twins. With no exceptions, donors were healthy Caucasians. V lost 6 bases, J lost 7 bases, and 15 bases lay in between. The CDR3 consists of 13 residues. Germline assignment: CDR1 MNHEY and CDR2 SMNVEV (reference sequence). With template switching, a universal primer site was added, and the cDNA carried unique molecular identifiers. TCRdb re-analysed the 5' RACE reads in MiXCR, keeping a single row per CDR3 protein. The repertoire holds a few hundred thousand distinct CDR3 sequences, with around 8% as singletons. This same sample was also taken into another study, of yellow fever vaccine responses in identical twins.

Sequenced input: CD8+ T cells sorted from blood. The clonotype originates from a woman younger than 30 in good health. The rearrangement links TRBV27 to TRBJ1-2; D may be TRBD1 (5 bases). The CDR3 here is CASRTGPEGGYTF. The CDR3 DNA follows: TGTGCCAGCAGAACAGGCCCTGAGGGTGGCTACACCTTC.